This T cell receptor (beta chain) originates from a study of T cells after yellow fever vaccination. From the 5' RACE reads, TCRdb called clonotypes with MiXCR, one entry per CDR3 protein. The repertoire holds about 50,000 distinct CDR3 sequences, with 7.4% as singletons. This clonotype has more than one count but fewer than ten. Specimen: CD8+ T cells sorted from PBMCs, collected around 14 days after the first yellow fever vaccination. The clonotype originates from a man aged 18 to 35 who received the YFV17D yellow fever vaccine.

The CDR3 sequence is CASSSDRDNYGYTF. CDR3 DNA: TGTGCCAGCAGCTCGGACAGGGATAACTATGGCTACACCTTC. The chain couples TRBV5-4 to TRBJ1-2, with 8 nucleotides matching TRBD1. There are 14 residues in the CDR3. Germline V gene sequence: CDR1 SGHNT, CDR2 YYREEE (reference sequence). V lost 3 bases and J lost 1; bases outside the gene matches: 2.